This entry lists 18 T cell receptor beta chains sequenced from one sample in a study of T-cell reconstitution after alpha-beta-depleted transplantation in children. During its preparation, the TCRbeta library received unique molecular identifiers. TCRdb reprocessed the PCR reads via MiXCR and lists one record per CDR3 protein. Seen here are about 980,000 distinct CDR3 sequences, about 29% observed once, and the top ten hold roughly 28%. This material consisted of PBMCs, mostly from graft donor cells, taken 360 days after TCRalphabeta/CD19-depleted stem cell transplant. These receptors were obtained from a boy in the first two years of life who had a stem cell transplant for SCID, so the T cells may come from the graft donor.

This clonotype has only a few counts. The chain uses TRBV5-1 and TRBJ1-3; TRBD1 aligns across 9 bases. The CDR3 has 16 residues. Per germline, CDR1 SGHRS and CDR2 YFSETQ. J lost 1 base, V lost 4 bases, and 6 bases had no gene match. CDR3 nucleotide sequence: TGCGCCAGCAGCCCCCGGACAGGGGCGTCTGGAAACACCATATATTTT. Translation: CASSPRTGASGNTIYF.

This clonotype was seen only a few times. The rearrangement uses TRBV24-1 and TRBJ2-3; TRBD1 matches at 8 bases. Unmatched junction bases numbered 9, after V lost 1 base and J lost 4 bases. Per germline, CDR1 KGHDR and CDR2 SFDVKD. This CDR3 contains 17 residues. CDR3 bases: TGTGCCACCAGTGATTTCCCCGGACAGGGCAATGCAGATACGCAGTATTTT. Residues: CATSDFPGQGNADTQYF.

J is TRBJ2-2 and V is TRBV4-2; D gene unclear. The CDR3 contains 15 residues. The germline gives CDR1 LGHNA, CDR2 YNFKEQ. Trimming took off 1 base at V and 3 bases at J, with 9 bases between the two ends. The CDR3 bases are TGTGCCAGCAGCCAAGGCGAGGTCGACACCGGGGAGCTGTTTTTT. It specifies CASSQGEVDTGELFF.

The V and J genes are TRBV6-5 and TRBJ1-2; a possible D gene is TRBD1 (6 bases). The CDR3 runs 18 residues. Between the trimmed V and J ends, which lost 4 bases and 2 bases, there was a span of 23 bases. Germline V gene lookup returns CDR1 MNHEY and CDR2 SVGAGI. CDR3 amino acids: CASSSPGLKTRGNYGYTF. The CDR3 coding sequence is TGTGCCAGCAGTTCCCCGGGACTCAAAACAAGGGGGAACTATGGCTACACCTTC.

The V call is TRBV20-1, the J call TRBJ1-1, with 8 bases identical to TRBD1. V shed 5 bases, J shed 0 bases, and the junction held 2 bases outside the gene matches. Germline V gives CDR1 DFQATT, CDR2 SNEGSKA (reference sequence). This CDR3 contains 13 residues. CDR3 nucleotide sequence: TGCAGTGCTGTACAGGGGGTGAACACTGAAGCTTTCTTT. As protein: CSAVQGVNTEAFF.

DNA of the CDR3: TGTGCCAGCAGCTCTAGCGGGGGGGAGGACAATGAGCAGTTCTTC. Its translation: CASSSSGGEDNEQFF. The genes are TRBV9 and TRBJ2-1; 12 bases line up with TRBD2. V lost 4 bases and J lost 5; bases outside the gene matches: 4. Germline V gene sequence: CDR1 SGDLS, CDR2 YYNGEE. This CDR3 has 15 amino acids.

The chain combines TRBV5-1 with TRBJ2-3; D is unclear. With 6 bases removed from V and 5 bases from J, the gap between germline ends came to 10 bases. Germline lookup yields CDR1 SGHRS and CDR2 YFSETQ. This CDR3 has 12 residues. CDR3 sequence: CASTLAGDTQYF. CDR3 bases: TGCGCCAGCACCCTGGCCGGAGATACGCAGTATTTT.

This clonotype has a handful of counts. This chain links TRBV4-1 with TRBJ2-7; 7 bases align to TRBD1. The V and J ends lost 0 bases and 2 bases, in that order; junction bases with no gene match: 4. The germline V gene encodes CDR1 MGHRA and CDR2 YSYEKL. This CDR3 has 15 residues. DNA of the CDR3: TGCGCCAGCAGCCAAGATCGGGACAGCACCTACGAGCAGTACTTC. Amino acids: CASSQDRDSTYEQYF.

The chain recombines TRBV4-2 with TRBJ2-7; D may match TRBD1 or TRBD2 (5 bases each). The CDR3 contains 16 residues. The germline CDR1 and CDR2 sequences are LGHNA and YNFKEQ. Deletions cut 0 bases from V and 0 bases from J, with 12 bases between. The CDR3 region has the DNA TGTGCCAGCAGCCAAGATCGGGGCGGCAACTCCTACGAGCAGTACTTC. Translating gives CASSQDRGGNSYEQYF.

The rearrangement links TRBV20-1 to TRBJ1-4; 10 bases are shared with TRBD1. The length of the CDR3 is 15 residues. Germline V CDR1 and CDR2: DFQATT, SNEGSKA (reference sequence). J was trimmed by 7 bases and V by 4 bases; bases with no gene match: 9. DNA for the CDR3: TGCAGTGCTAAGGGACAGGGGAATCTGATTGAAAAACTGTTTTTT. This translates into CSAKGQGNLIEKLFF.

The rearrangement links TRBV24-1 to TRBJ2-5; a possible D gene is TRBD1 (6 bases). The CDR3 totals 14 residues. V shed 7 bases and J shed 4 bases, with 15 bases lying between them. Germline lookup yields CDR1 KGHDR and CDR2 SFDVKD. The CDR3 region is CATSDHRAGETQYF. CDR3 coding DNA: TGTGCCACCAGCGATCACAGGGCAGGAGAGACCCAGTACTTC.

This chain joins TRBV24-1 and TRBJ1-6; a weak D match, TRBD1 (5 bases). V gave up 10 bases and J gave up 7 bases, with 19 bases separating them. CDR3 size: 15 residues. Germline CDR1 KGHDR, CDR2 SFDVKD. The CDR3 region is CATGRVPWSNSPLHF. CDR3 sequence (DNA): TGTGCCACTGGCAGGGTCCCCTGGTCGAATTCACCCCTCCACTTT.

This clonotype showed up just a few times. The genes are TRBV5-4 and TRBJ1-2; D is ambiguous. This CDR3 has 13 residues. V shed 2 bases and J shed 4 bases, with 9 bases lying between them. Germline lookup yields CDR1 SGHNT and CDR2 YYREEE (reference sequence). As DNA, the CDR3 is TGTGCCAGCAGCTTTCCGGAGGGCTATGGCTACACCTTC. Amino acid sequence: CASSFPEGYGYTF. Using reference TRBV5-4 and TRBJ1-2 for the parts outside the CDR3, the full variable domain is ETGVTQSPTHLIKTRGQQVTLRCSSQSGHNTVSWYQQALGQGPQFIFQYYREEENGRGNFPPRFSGLQFPNYSSELNVNALELDDSALYLCASSFPEGYGYTFGSGTRLTVV.

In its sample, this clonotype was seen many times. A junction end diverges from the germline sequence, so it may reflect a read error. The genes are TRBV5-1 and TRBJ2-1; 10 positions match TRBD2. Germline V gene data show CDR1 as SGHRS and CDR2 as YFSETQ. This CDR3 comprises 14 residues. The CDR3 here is CASSLGLAYNEQFF. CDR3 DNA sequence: TGTGCCAGCAGCTTGGGACTAGCGTACAATGAGCAGTTCTTC.

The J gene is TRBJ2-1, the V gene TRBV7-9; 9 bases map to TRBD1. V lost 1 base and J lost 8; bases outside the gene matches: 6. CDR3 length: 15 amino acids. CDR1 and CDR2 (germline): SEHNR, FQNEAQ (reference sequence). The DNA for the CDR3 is TGTGCCAGCAGCTTAGGGGACAGGGTGGACGATGAGCAGTTCTTC. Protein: CASSLGDRVDDEQFF. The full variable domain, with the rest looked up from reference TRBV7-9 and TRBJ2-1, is DTGVSQNPRHKITKRGQNVTFRCDPISEHNRLYWYRQTLGQGPEFLTYFQNEAQLEKSRLLSDRFSAERPKGSFSTLEIQRTEQGDSAMYLCASSLGDRVDDEQFFGPGTRLTVL.

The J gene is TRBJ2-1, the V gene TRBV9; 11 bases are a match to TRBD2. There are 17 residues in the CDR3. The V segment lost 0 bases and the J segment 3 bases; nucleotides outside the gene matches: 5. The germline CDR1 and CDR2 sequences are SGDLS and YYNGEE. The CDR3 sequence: CASSVDVAGGLYNEQFF. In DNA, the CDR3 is TGTGCCAGCAGCGTAGATGTAGCGGGGGGGCTCTACAATGAGCAGTTCTTC.

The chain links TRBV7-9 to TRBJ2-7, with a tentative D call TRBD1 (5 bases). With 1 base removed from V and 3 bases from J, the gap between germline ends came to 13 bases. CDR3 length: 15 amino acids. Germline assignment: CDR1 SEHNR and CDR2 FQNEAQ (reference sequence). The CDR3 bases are TGTGCCAGCAGCTTAGGGGGTGGGGCCCTCTACGAGCAGTACTTC. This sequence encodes CASSLGGGALYEQYF.

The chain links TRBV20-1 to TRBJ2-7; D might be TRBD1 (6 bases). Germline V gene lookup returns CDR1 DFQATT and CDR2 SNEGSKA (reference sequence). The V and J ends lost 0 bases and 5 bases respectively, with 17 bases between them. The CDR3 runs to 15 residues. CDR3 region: CSARDVRGHPNEQYF. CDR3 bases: TGCAGTGCTAGAGATGTCCGGGGACACCCCAACGAGCAGTACTTC.